These 2 T cell receptor beta chains came from one sample sequenced in a study of monozygotic twins with cystic fibrosis. Sequencing used immunoSEQ multiplex PCR; TCRdb keeps in-frame clones, though not all of them. This table holds some 35,000 clones, 66% found once. Sequenced sample: blood. All receptors derive from a girl aged 5 to 17 with cystic fibrosis.

Here the CDR3 DNA reads TGTGCCAGCAGTGAAGGGGGGGCGGGAGCTGCCTACGAGCAGTACGTC. The encoded protein is CASSEGGAGAAYEQYV. The gene calls are TRBV6-1 and TRBJ2-7; possibly TRBD2 for D (7 bases). CDR3 length equals 16 residues. Trimming took off 1 base at V and 2 bases at J, with 15 bases between the two ends. Germline-derived CDR1 and CDR2 are MNHNS and SASEGT.

The J gene is TRBJ2-3, the V gene TRBV7-9; TRBD2 agrees at 16 bases. The CDR3 totals 14 residues. The trim removed 8 bases at V and 8 bases at J, leaving 4 bases unmatched. The germline CDR1 and CDR2 sequences are SEHNR and FQNEAQ (reference sequence). The CDR3 DNA sequence: TGTGCCAGCGGAGGGACTAGCGGGAGGGTTACGCAGTATTTT. Residues: CASGGTSGRVTQYF.